This record concerns one TCR beta chain sequence. In the authors' methods: Amplification of reference gene primers provided the estimated nucleated cell counts. Sequencing was performed with immunoSEQ multiplex PCR; in TCRdb, only in-frame clones are kept and a portion is missing. V and J calls and clone size are those listed in that table; D and trimming were worked out from the DNA. The sample lists about 200,000 clones; around 84% were seen once. This CDR3 spans 15 amino acids. The sample comes from a study of blood T cell repertoires in COVID-19. Study summary: The United States, Italy and Spain provided the acute and convalescent COVID-19 samples. The cDNA or gDNA used as material had been derived from T cells, B-cell-depleted T cells, or PBMCs.

Input material: peripheral blood. This chain joins TRBV21-1 and TRBJ2-1; the table's TRBD2 call for D was not verified on the DNA. TRBV21-1 is given as a pseudogene. The sequence derives from a human donor in a cohort sampled during active COVID-19. The CDR3: CASSGSSKSDNEQFF. The CDR3 region has the DNA TGTGCCAGCAGCGGATCCAGCAAGAGCGACAATGAGCAGTTCTTC.